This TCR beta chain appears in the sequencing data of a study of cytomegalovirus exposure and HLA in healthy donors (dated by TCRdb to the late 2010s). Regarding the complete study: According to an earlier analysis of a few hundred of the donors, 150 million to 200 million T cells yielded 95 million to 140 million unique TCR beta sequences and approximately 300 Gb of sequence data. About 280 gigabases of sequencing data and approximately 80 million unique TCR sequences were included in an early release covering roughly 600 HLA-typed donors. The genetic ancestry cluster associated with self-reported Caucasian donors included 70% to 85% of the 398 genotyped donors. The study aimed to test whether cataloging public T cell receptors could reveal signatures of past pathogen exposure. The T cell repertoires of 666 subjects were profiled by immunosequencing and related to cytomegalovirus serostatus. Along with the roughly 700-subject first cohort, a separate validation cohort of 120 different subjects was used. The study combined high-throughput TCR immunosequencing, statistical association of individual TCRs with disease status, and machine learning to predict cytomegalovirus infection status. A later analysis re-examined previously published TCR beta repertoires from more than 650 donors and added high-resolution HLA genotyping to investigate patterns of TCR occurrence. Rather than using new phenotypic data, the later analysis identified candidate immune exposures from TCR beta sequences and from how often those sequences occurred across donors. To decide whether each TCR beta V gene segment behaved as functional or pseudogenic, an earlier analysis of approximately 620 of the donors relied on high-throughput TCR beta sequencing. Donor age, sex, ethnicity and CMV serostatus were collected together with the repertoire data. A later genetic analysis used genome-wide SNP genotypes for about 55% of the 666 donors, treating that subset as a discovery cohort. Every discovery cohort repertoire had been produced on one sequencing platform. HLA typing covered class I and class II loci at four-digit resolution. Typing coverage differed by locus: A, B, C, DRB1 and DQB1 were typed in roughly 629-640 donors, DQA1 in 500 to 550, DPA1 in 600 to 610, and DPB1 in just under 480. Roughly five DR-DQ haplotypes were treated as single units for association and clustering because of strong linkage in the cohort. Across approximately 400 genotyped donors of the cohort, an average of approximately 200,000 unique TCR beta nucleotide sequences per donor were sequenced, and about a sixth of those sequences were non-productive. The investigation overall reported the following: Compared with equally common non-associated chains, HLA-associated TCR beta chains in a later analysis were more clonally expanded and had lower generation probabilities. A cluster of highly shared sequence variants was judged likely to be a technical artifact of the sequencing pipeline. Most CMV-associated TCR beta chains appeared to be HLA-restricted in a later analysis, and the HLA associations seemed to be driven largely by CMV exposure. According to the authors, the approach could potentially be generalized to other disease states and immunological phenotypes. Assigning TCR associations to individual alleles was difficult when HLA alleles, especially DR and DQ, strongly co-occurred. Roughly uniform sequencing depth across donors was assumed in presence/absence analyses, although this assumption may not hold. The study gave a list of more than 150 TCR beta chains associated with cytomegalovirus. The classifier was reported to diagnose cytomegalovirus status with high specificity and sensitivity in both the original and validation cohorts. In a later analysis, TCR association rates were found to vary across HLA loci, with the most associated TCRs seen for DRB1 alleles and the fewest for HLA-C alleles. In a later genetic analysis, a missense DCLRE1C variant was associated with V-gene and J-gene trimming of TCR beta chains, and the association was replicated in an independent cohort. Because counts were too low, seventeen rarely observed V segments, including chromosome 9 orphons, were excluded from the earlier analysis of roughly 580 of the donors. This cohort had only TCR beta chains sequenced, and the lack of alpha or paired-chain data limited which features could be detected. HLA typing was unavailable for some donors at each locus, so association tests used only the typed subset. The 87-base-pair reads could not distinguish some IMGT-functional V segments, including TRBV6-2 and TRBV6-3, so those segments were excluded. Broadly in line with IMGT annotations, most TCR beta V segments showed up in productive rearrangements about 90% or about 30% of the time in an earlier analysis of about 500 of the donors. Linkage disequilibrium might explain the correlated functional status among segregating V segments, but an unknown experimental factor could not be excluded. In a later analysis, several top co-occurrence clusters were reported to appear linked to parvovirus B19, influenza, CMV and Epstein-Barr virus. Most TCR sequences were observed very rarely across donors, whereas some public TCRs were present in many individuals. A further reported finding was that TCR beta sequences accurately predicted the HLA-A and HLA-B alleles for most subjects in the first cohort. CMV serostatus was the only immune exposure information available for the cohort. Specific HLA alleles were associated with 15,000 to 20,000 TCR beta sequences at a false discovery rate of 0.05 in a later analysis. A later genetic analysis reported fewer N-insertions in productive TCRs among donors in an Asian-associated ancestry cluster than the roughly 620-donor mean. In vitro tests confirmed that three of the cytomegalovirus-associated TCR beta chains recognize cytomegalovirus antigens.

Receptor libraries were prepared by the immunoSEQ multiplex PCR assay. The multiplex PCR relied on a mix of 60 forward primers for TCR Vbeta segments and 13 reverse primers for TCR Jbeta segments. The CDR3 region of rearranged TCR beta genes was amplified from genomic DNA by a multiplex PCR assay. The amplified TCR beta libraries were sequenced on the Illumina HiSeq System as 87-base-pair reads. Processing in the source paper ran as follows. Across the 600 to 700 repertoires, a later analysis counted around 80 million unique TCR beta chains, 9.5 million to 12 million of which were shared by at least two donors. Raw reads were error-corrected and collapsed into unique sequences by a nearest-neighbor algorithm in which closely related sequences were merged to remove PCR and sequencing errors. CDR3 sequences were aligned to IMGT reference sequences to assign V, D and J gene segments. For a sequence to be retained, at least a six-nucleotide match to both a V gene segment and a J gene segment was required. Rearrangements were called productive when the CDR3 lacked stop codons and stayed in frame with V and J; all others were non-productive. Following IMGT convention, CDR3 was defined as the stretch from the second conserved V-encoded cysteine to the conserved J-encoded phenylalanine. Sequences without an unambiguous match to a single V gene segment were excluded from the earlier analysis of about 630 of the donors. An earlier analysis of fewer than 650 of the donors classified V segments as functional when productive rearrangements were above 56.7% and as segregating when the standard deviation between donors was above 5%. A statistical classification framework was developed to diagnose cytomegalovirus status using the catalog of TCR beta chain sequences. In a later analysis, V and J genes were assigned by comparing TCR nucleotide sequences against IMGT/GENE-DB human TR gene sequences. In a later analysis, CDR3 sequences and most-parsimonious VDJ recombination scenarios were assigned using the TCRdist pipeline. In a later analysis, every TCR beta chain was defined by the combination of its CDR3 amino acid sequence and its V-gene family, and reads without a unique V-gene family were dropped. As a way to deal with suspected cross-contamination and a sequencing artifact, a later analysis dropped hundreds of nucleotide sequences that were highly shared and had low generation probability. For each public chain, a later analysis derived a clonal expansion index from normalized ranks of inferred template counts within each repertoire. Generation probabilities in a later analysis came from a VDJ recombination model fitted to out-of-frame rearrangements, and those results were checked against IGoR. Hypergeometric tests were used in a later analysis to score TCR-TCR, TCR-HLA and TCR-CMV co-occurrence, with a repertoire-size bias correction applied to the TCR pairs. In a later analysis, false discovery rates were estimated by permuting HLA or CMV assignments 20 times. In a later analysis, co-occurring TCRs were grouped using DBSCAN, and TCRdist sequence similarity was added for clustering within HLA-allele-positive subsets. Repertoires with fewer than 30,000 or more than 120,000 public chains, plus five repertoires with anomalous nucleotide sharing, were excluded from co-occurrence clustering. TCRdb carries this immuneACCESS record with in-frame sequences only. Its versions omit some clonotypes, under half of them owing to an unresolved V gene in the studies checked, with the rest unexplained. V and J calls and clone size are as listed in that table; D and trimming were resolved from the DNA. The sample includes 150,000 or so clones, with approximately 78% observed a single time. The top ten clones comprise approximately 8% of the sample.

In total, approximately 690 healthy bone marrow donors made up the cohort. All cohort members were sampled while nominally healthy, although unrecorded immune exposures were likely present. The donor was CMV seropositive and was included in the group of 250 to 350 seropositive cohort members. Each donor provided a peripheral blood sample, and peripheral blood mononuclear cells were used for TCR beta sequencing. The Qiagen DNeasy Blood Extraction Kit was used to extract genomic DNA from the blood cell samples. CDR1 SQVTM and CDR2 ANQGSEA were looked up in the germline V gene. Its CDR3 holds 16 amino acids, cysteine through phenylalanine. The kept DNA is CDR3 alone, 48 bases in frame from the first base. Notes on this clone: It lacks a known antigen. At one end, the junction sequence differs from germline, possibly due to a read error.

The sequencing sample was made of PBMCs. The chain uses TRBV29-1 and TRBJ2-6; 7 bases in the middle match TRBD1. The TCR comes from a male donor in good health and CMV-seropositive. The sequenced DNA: TGCAGCGTTGAGAAGGGGGCTCCCTCTGGGGCCAACGGCCTGACTTTC. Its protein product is CSVEKGAPSGANGLTF.